This TCR beta chain was identified during a study of T cells in Graves' hyperthyroidism and ophthalmopathy. This clonotype was detected ten times or more. Its antigen is unknown. RNA transcripts served as the template for amplifying TCR beta CDR3 regions. The study used the HTBI primer set for a first-round RT-PCR of the TCR CDR3. MiXCR was run by TCRdb on the multiplex PCR reads, yielding one entry per CDR3 protein. The table records 660,000 or so distinct CDR3 sequences, roughly 20% of them present only once. Overall study findings and caveats: Stable hyperthyroidism was separated from ophthalmopathy by a model based on 13 V-J features.

The receptor was derived from a man in his thirties or forties with Graves' ophthalmopathy. Sequencing input: blood.

CDR3 loop: CAWRVWNTEAFF. In DNA, the CDR3 is TGTGCCTGGAGGGTTTGGAACACTGAAGCTTTCTTT. The chain is built from TRBV30 and TRBJ1-1; D gene uncertain. CDR1 is GTSNPN, CDR2 SVGIG, per germline (reference sequence). The CDR3 sequence is 12 residues long. Trimming removed 3 bases from V and 1 base from J, with 6 bases in between. Complete variable domain (other parts from reference TRBV30 and TRBJ1-1): SQTIHQWPATLVQPVGSPLSLECTVEGTSNPNLYWYRQAAGRGLQLLFYSVGIGQISSEVPQNLSASRPQDRQFILSSKKLLLSDSGFYLCAWRVWNTEAFFGQGTRLTVV.